This T cell receptor beta chain was captured in a study of cytomegalovirus exposure and HLA in healthy donors (dated by TCRdb to the late 2010s). Regarding the study in general: According to an earlier analysis of 550 to 750 of the donors, 150 million to 200 million T cells yielded 117 million unique TCR beta sequences and about 300 Gb of sequence data. Typing coverage varied by locus: roughly 620-640 donors for A, B, C, DRB1 and DQB1; roughly 560 for DQA1; more than 600 for DPA1; some 470 for DPB1. Every repertoire in the discovery cohort had been generated on one and the same sequencing platform. To study patterns of TCR occurrence, a later analysis re-analyzed previously published TCR beta repertoires from several hundred donors and added high-resolution HLA genotyping. Several DR-DQ haplotypes were treated as single units for association and clustering because of strong linkage in the cohort. Donor age, sex, ethnicity and CMV serostatus were collected together with the repertoire data. Rather than using new phenotypic data, the later analysis identified candidate immune exposures from TCR beta sequences and from how often those sequences occurred across donors. To decide whether each TCR beta V gene segment behaved as functional or pseudogenic, an earlier analysis of some 580 of the donors relied on high-throughput TCR beta sequencing. Across approximately 400 genotyped donors of the cohort, an average of roughly 250,000 unique TCR beta nucleotide sequences per donor were sequenced, and roughly 20% of those sequences were non-productive. To predict cytomegalovirus infection status, the study brought together high-throughput TCR immunosequencing, statistical association of individual TCRs with disease status, and machine learning. The study aimed to test whether cataloging public T cell receptors could reveal signatures of past pathogen exposure. Of the roughly 410 genotyped donors, over 80% were placed in the genetic ancestry cluster associated with self-reported Caucasian donors. Using immunosequencing, the study profiled T cell repertoires from 500 to 800 subjects and related those repertoires to cytomegalovirus serostatus. A later genetic analysis used genome-wide SNP genotypes for about 60% of the roughly 670 donors, treating that subset as a discovery cohort. About 300 gigabases of sequencing data and approximately 84 million unique TCR sequences were included in an early release covering over 600 HLA-typed donors. In addition to the first cohort of several hundred subjects, a separate validation cohort of approximately 110 different subjects was used. HLA typing included class I and class II loci at four-digit resolution. Findings and caveats that apply to the study as a whole: Broadly in line with IMGT annotations, most TCR beta V segments showed up in productive rearrangements about 87% or about 30% of the time in an earlier analysis of several hundred of the donors. The authors suggested that the approach could potentially be generalized to other disease states and immunological phenotypes. According to a later genetic analysis, donors in an Asian-associated ancestry cluster had fewer N-insertions in productive TCRs than the approximately 610-donor mean. In both the original and validation cohorts, the classifier was reported to diagnose cytomegalovirus status with high specificity and sensitivity. Linkage disequilibrium might explain the correlated functional status among segregating V segments, but an unknown experimental factor could not be ruled out. According to a later analysis, parvovirus B19, influenza, CMV and Epstein-Barr virus appeared linked to several top co-occurrence clusters. A further reported finding was that TCR beta sequences accurately predicted the HLA-A and HLA-B alleles for most subjects in the first cohort. Because HLA typing was unavailable for some donors at each locus, only the typed subset was used in association tests. Most TCR sequences were observed very rarely across donors, whereas some public TCRs were present in many individuals. A few of the identified cytomegalovirus-associated TCR beta chains were confirmed in vitro to be specific for cytomegalovirus antigens. In a later genetic analysis, a missense DCLRE1C variant was associated with V-gene and J-gene trimming of TCR beta chains, and the association was replicated in an independent cohort. According to a later analysis, most CMV-associated TCR beta chains appeared to be HLA-restricted, and the HLA associations seemed to be driven largely by CMV exposure. The 87-base-pair reads could not distinguish some IMGT-functional V segments, including TRBV6-2 and TRBV6-3, so those segments were excluded. Assigning TCR associations to individual alleles was difficult when HLA alleles, especially DR and DQ, strongly co-occurred. A later analysis found that HLA-associated TCR beta chains were more clonally expanded and had lower generation probabilities than equally common non-associated chains. A later analysis associated about 18,000 TCR beta sequences with specific HLA alleles at a false discovery rate of 0.05. A total of fewer than 200 TCR beta chains were listed by the study as associated with cytomegalovirus. According to a later analysis, TCR association rates differed among HLA loci, with DRB1 alleles showing the most associated TCRs and HLA-C alleles showing the fewest. Only TCR beta chains were sequenced in this cohort, and the absence of alpha or paired-chain data limited detectable features. Because counts were too low, under 20 rarely observed V segments, including chromosome 9 orphons, were left out of the earlier analysis of 500 to 750 of the donors. Immune exposure information for the cohort was limited to CMV serostatus. A cluster of highly shared sequence variants was judged likely to represent a technical artifact of the sequencing pipeline. Presence/absence analyses assumed roughly uniform sequencing depth across donors, an assumption that may not hold.

The cohort consisted of 600 to 700 healthy bone marrow donors. At the time of sampling, all cohort members were nominally healthy, though unrecorded immune exposures were likely present. The donor tested CMV seronegative and was one of the 352 seronegative cohort members. A peripheral blood sample was collected from each donor, and TCR beta sequencing was performed on peripheral blood mononuclear cells. Genomic DNA was extracted from the blood cell samples with the Qiagen DNeasy Blood Extraction Kit. CDR1 and CDR2 are drawn from the germline V gene: SGHDT, YYEEEE. Taken from cysteine to phenylalanine, the CDR3 has 14 residues. Kept here is only the CDR3 DNA, which spans 42 bases and is read in frame from base 1. The V end gives up 3 bases and the J end 7 bases, leaving 8 bases in the junction not matched to a gene. Receptor amplification or capture employed the immunoSEQ multiplex PCR assay. The multiplex PCR relied on a mix of 60 forward primers for TCR Vbeta segments and 13 reverse primers for TCR Jbeta segments. The CDR3 region of rearranged TCR beta genes was amplified from genomic DNA by a multiplex PCR assay. The Illumina HiSeq System was used to sequence the amplified TCR beta libraries as 87-base-pair reads. Regarding the original processing steps: Across the roughly 700 repertoires, a later analysis counted tens of millions of unique TCR beta chains, 9 million to 14 million of which were shared by at least two donors. To remove PCR and sequencing errors, raw reads were error-corrected and collapsed into unique sequences using a nearest-neighbor algorithm that merged closely related sequences. Alignment of CDR3 sequences to IMGT reference sequences was used to assign V, D and J gene segments. For a sequence to be retained, a match of at least six nucleotides to both a V gene segment and a J gene segment was required. Rearrangements were called productive when the CDR3 lacked stop codons and stayed in frame with V and J; all others were non-productive. Following IMGT convention, CDR3 was defined as the stretch from the second conserved V-encoded cysteine up to the conserved J-encoded phenylalanine. The earlier analysis of 500 to 600 of the donors excluded sequences that lacked an unambiguous match to a single V gene segment. An earlier analysis of 550 to 650 of the donors classified V segments as functional when productive rearrangements were above 56.7% and as segregating when the standard deviation between donors was above 5%. A statistical classification framework was built for diagnosing cytomegalovirus status from the catalog of TCR beta chain sequences. In a later analysis, V and J genes were assigned by comparing TCR nucleotide sequences against IMGT/GENE-DB human TR gene sequences. Using the TCRdist pipeline, a later analysis assigned CDR3 sequences along with most-parsimonious VDJ recombination scenarios. In a later analysis, each TCR beta chain was defined by its CDR3 amino acid sequence together with its V-gene family, and reads lacking a unique V-gene family were excluded. In a later analysis, approximately 590 highly shared, low-generation-probability nucleotide sequences were removed to address suspected cross-contamination and a sequencing artifact. In a later analysis, a clonal expansion index was calculated for each public chain from normalized within-repertoire ranks of inferred template counts. Generation probabilities in a later analysis came from a VDJ recombination model fitted to out-of-frame rearrangements, and those results were checked against IGoR. In a later analysis, hypergeometric tests were used to score TCR-TCR, TCR-HLA and TCR-CMV co-occurrence, with a repertoire-size bias correction applied to TCR pairs. False discovery rates were estimated in a later analysis by permuting HLA or CMV assignments 20 times. In a later analysis, co-occurring TCRs were grouped with DBSCAN, and TCRdist sequence similarity was added when clustering was performed within HLA-allele-positive subsets. Repertoires with fewer than 30,000 or more than 120,000 public chains, plus five repertoires with anomalous nucleotide sharing, were excluded from co-occurrence clustering. As stored in TCRdb, this immuneACCESS dataset retains in-frame rearrangements with V and J assigned. A fraction of the clones does not appear; measured against another copy, unresolved V genes explain less than half of the discrepancy, and the remainder lacks a known reason. That table supplies the V and J calls and clone size; D and trimming were determined from the DNA. This sample lists around 150,000 clones; around 74% were detected once. Of the sample, roughly 2% is held by the ten largest clones.

About this clone itself: There is no known antigen for this receptor. Base qualities are not at hand, and no much larger clone is one base apart.

Recombination connected TRBV5-6 to TRBJ1-1; the central 8 bases match TRBD1. The sequenced sample consisted of PBMCs. The TCR sequence derives from a female donor in good health and CMV-seronegative. This receptor has the CDR3 CASSSSQGGLEAFF. The nucleotides are TGTGCCAGCAGCTCCTCACAGGGGGGACTTGAAGCTTTCTTT.